This TCR beta chain was profiled in a study of spatial heterogeneity in lung cancer. The wider study: Samples came from roughly 75 TRACERx patients with untreated early-stage lung cancer. Available follow-up PBMC samples were sequenced, at a median of about two years post-resection. For the average unique TCR and UMI combination, more than 9.5 occurrences appeared in raw reads.

All TCR cDNA molecules were individually tagged with a unique molecular identifier. TCRdb called the 5' RACE reads again in MiXCR, with one record for every CDR3 protein. This sample has about 27,000 distinct CDR3 sequences, with less than 6.5% found just once. Time point noted: blood at routine non-recurrence follow-up after resection. The V and J ends lost 2 bases and 2 bases respectively, with 12 bases between them. The CDR3 is 15 residues long. The germline gives CDR1 SGHAT, CDR2 FQDESV (reference sequence). This clonotype turned up a few times. The starting material was PBMCs, obtained at follow-up. The chain couples TRBV11-1 to TRBJ1-1; D not resolved. The source of this sequence is a female donor with early-stage non-small cell lung cancer. The CDR3 nucleotides are TGTGCCAGCAGCTTACGGGCGGGGAGAAACACTGAAGCTTTCTTT. Translating gives CASSLRAGRNTEAFF.